These 12 T cell receptor beta chains were all obtained from the same sample, sequenced in a study of T-cell memory formation after mild COVID-19. TCRdb re-called the 5' RACE reads through MiXCR, storing one row per CDR3 protein. The repertoire holds around 510,000 distinct CDR3 sequences, with about 20% as singletons. Sequenced sample: PBMCs or a T cell subset sorted from them (not recorded which). Receptors originate from an adult woman who had mild COVID-19 (a few samples of this study predate the infection). Cell type and time point are not known.

The chain combines TRBV7-2 with TRBJ2-2, with 8 bases matching TRBD1. This CDR3 has 16 residues. Trimming at V came to 6 bases and at J to 4 bases, leaving 10 bases not matched to a gene. The germline V gene encodes CDR1 SGHTA and CDR2 FQGNSA. CDR3 nucleotides: TGTGCCAGCAGACCACCTGGACAGGGATCCACCGGGGAGCTGTTTTTT. Its protein is CASRPPGQGSTGELFF.

This clonotype has ten or more counts. V is TRBV10-3 and J is TRBJ1-2, with D unresolved. This CDR3 has 13 amino acids. Deletions cut 2 bases from V and 5 bases from J, with 9 bases between. Germline V gene lookup returns CDR1 ENHRY and CDR2 SYGVKD. CDR3 protein: CAISEQDRYGYTF. Written as DNA, the CDR3 is TGTGCCATCAGTGAGCAGGACCGGTATGGCTACACCTTC.

This clonotype was recorded a few times. The chain uses TRBV6-5 and TRBJ2-7; 11 positions agree with TRBD2. After removal of 0 bases from V and 3 bases from J, the junction contained 4 bases not matched to a gene. Germline V gene lookup returns CDR1 MNHEY and CDR2 SVGAGI. The CDR3 totals 16 residues. The CDR3 coding sequence is TGTGCCAGCAGTTACTCCGCGCTAGCGGGAGGCTACGAGCAGTACTTC. Its translation is CASSYSALAGGYEQYF.

This clonotype came up a few times. This rearrangement joins TRBV6-5 to TRBJ2-6; D may be TRBD2 (6 bases). The CDR3 has 17 amino acids. Germline V gives CDR1 MNHEY, CDR2 SVGAGI. Trimming cost V 6 bases and J 2 bases, with 17 bases left between them. The DNA of the CDR3 is TGTGCCAGCAGCCCAGAGGGGACTTCACCTGGGGCCAACGTCCTGACTTTC. Translation: CASSPEGTSPGANVLTF.

The chain couples TRBV5-4 to TRBJ2-6; TRBD1 is a possible D gene (6 bases). The germline CDR1 and CDR2 sequences are SGHNT and YYREEE (reference sequence). The CDR3 loop spans 15 amino acids. The V end lost 1 base, the J end lost 4 bases, and 9 bases lay between the germline ends. The CDR3 DNA is TGTGCCAGCAGCTTGCAAAGGGGGGGGGCCAACGTCCTGACTTTC. This sequence encodes CASSLQRGGANVLTF.

This clonotype has just a few counts. The rearrangement joins TRBV5-1 to TRBJ2-3, with 12 bases fitting TRBD2. This CDR3 has 16 residues. The J segment lost 3 bases and the V segment lost 4 bases, leaving 6 bases of the junction unmatched. Germline CDR1 SGHRS, CDR2 YFSETQ. The CDR3 region is CASSPETSGGTDTQYF. Written as DNA, the CDR3 is TGCGCCAGCAGCCCCGAAACTAGCGGGGGGACAGATACGCAGTATTTT.

This clonotype was seen a few times. V and J are TRBV6-6 and TRBJ2-7, with TRBD1 identical over 10 bases. The CDR3 contains 16 residues. V trimming: 5 bases; J trimming: 4 bases; junction bases outside the gene matches: 11. Germline V lookup: CDR1 MNHNY, CDR2 SVGAGI (reference sequence). CDR3 protein: CASSAGTGASPYEQYF. DNA of the CDR3: TGTGCCAGCAGTGCGGGGACAGGGGCCTCCCCTTACGAGCAGTACTTC.

The rearrangement uses TRBV20-1 and TRBJ2-7; D is possibly TRBD2 (6 bases). The germline V gene encodes CDR1 DFQATT and CDR2 SNEGSKA (reference sequence). The CDR3 covers 12 residues. Deletions cut 2 bases from V and 6 bases from J, with 11 bases between. The CDR3 reads CSARPGLGEQYF. For the CDR3, the DNA is TGCAGTGCTAGACCGGGACTCGGCGAGCAGTACTTC.

The V call is TRBV12-3 or TRBV12-4, the J call TRBJ1-1; no clear D. The CDR3 has 12 amino acids. V dropped 5 bases and J dropped 7 bases, with 11 bases sitting between them. This CDR3 is CASSPPGSEAFF. As DNA, the CDR3 is TGTGCCAGCAGTCCGCCGGGCAGTGAAGCTTTCTTT.

This clonotype was picked up a small number of times. This sequence joins TRBV12-3 or TRBV12-4 and TRBJ1-5, with 7 nucleotides matching TRBD1. The CDR3 totals 15 residues. The V gene end was trimmed by 5 bases and the J gene end by 2 bases; junction bases not matched to a gene: 6. The CDR3 DNA reads TGTGCCAGCAGTGTAGACAGGGCCGGCAATCAGCCCCAGCATTTT. It yields the protein CASSVDRAGNQPQHF.

This chain connects TRBV19 to TRBJ2-3, with D perhaps matching TRBD1 (6 bases). Germline loops: CDR1 LNHDA, CDR2 SQIVND (reference sequence). The CDR3 contains 16 residues. V was pared by 0 bases and J by 3 bases, with 13 bases between. The CDR3 DNA sequence: TGTGCCAGTAGTATAGAGCACTCCCAGGGGACAGATACGCAGTATTTT. Residues: CASSIEHSQGTDTQYF.

Here the CDR3 reads CSAPTWTGYGYTF. DNA for the CDR3: TGCAGCGCTCCGACCTGGACGGGATATGGCTACACCTTC. The J gene is TRBJ1-2, the V gene TRBV29-1; D is ambiguous. Germline CDR1 is SQVTM and CDR2 is ANQGSEA. V lost 7 bases and J 5 bases, leaving 17 bases between the germline ends. This CDR3 spans 13 amino acids. The entire variable domain, with the rest obtained from reference TRBV29-1 and TRBJ1-2, is as follows: SAVISQKPSRDICQRGTSLTIQCQVDSQVTMMFWYRQQPGQSLTLIATANQGSEATYESGFVIDKFPISRPNLTFSTLTVSNMSPEDSSIYLCSAPTWTGYGYTFGSGTRLTVV.